This TCR beta chain was documented in a study of identical twins. General study findings and limits: Insertion counts were lower in abundant cord blood beta clonotypes, a trend that memory repertoires did not show.

This clonotype was counted many times. Its antigen is as yet unknown. Germline V gives CDR1 ENHRY, CDR2 SYGVKD. The CDR3 contains 13 residues. Trimming pared 4 bases from V and 6 bases from J, leaving 11 bases between. Unique molecular identifiers were in the cDNA, with template-switch universal primer binding. TCRdb itself ran the 5' RACE reads through MiXCR, one entry per CDR3 protein. The sample records approximately 300,000 distinct CDR3 sequences, 8.5% to 9.5% being singletons. The same data also went into a second study, on yellow fever vaccine responses in identical twins. That investigation notes: Reports say the vaccine T cell response in twins looked partly convergent and partly personalized.

This clonotype originated in a woman under 30 in good health. This chain connects TRBV10-3 to TRBJ2-3; D is undetermined. The sequencing sample was made of CD8+ T cells sorted from blood. This chain's CDR3 is CAISGKRSDTQYF. CDR3 in DNA: TGTGCCATCAGTGGCAAAAGGAGCGATACGCAGTATTTT.